The clone carrying this TCR beta chain appeared once. Its antigen is not known. The sample belongs to a study of cytomegalovirus exposure and HLA in healthy donors. Study-wide results and caveats: Three CMV-associated chains were confirmed in vitro to be specific for CMV antigens.

Sequenced by immunoSEQ multiplex PCR; TCRdb stores in-frame clones only, minus some. The profile shows approximately 200,000 clones, 84% of them singletons. Between the trimmed V and J ends, which lost 0 bases and 4 bases, there was a span of 12 bases. This CDR3 has 15 amino acids. Germline V lookup: CDR1 LNHNV, CDR2 YYDKDF (reference sequence). Among the roughly 120 subjects of the validation cohort, separate from the approximately 700-subject first cohort, were the donors. This chain joins TRBV15 and TRBJ1-2, with a weak D call TRBD1 (5 bases). Sequenced input: PBMCs. The clonotype was recovered from a woman aged 25 to 45 in good health and CMV-seropositive. CDR3 loop: CATSRDLQGTYGYTF. CDR3 DNA: TGTGCCACCAGCAGAGATCTGCAGGGAACCTATGGCTACACCTTC.